The 19 T cell receptor beta chains below all came from one sample that was sequenced in a study of T-cell memory formation after mild COVID-19. TCRdb re-called the 5' RACE reads through MiXCR, storing one row per CDR3 protein. The table has just over 200,000 distinct CDR3 sequences, more than 8% seen once. Sequenced sample: PBMCs or a T cell subset sorted from them (not recorded which). The receptor source for this set is a man aged 18-30 years who had mild COVID-19 (a few samples of this study predate the infection). Cell type and time point are not known.

This clonotype was seen more than once but under ten times. The chain carries TRBV27 and TRBJ2-1, with D maybe TRBD2 (6 bases). This CDR3 has 17 residues. Germline CDR1 reads MNHEY; CDR2 reads SMNVEV (reference sequence). The germline V and J ends were trimmed by 6 bases and 7 bases, with 25 bases remaining between them. In DNA form, the CDR3 reads TGTGCCAGCAGCCAACCAACTTCTAGGCGGGGTTGTAATGAGCAGTTCTTC. It codes for CASSQPTSRRGCNEQFF.

This clonotype was picked up a small number of times. The chain couples TRBV9 to TRBJ1-1, with 9 bases aligning to TRBD1. V was clipped by 4 bases and J by 3 bases; unmatched bases: 4. Looked up from germline, CDR1 is SGDLS and CDR2 is YYNGEE. This CDR3 contains 14 residues. DNA of the CDR3: TGTGCCAGCAGCACCAGGACAGGGGACACTGAAGCTTTCTTT. This codes for CASSTRTGDTEAFF.

This clonotype appeared many times. The chain joins TRBV5-6 to TRBJ1-2, with D possibly TRBD1 on 5 matching bases. The CDR3 spans 14 residues. The V end was cut by 3 bases, the J end by 8 bases, with 17 bases between. Germline CDR1 SGHDT, CDR2 YYEEEE. CDR3 residues: CASSSGTSLRGYTF. Here the CDR3 DNA reads TGTGCCAGCAGCTCCGGGACCTCCCTACGGGGCTACACCTTC.

Only a few counts were recorded for this clonotype. J is TRBJ2-5 and V is TRBV5-1; the match to TRBD2 covers 8 bases. Germline CDR1 is SGHRS and CDR2 is YFSETQ. V dropped 0 bases and J dropped 4; count of bases not matched to a gene: 5. The CDR3 extends over 15 amino acids. CDR3 sequence (DNA): TGCGCCAGCAGCTTGGAAGCGGGGGCTGTAGAGACCCAGTACTTC. Its protein product is CASSLEAGAVETQYF.

The chain joins TRBV20-1 to TRBJ1-6; 9 nucleotides match TRBD1. Germline lookup yields CDR1 DFQATT and CDR2 SNEGSKA (reference sequence). The CDR3 is 12 amino acids. With V trimmed by 8 bases and J by 7 bases, 3 bases remained unmatched. The CDR3 region has the DNA TGCAGTCCCGGACAGGGGAATTCACCCCTCCACTTT. This encodes CSPGQGNSPLHF.

Notes on this clonotype: The junction and the germline gene differ at one end; a read error may be behind it. This CDR3 is CASSPTRTGTDTKYF. The CDR3 DNA reads TGTGCCAGCAGCCCCACGAGGACAGGCACAGATACGAAGTATTTT. This sequence joins TRBV3-1 and TRBJ2-3, with 7 bases matching TRBD1. The germline V gene has CDR1 LGHDT and CDR2 YNNKEL (reference sequence). The CDR3 has 15 residues.

The V and J genes are TRBV12-3 or TRBV12-4 and TRBJ2-1, with TRBD2 matching over 7 bases. V trimming: 4 bases; J trimming: 9 bases; junction bases outside the gene matches: 6. The CDR3 consists of 13 residues. The CDR3 DNA is TGTGCCAGCAGTTGGGTAAGCGGGGTTGAGCAGTTCTTC. Its translation is CASSWVSGVEQFF.

The J gene is TRBJ2-7, the V gene TRBV7-7, with D maybe TRBD1 (6 bases). The CDR3 is 16 residues long. The germline CDR1 and CDR2 sequences are SSHAT and FNYEAQ (reference sequence). CDR3 nucleotides: TGTGCTAGCAGCTTAGGGGGTAGCAGGGAGACCTACGAGCAGTACGTC. Its translation: CASSLGGSRETYEQYV.

The V and J genes are TRBV20-1 and TRBJ1-2; D is undetermined. V was cut by 3 bases and J by 8 bases, with 13 bases left in between. The CDR3 is 12 residues long. Germline CDR1 and CDR2: DFQATT and SNEGSKA (reference sequence). CDR3 protein: CSASRQAHGYTF. The CDR3 DNA is TGCAGTGCTAGTCGGCAGGCGCACGGCTACACCTTC.

This clonotype showed up just a few times. CDR3 DNA: TGCAGTGCCTCGGGGGGGTCGAACACTGAAGCTTTCTTT. Translation gives CSASGGSNTEAFF. The rearrangement joins TRBV20-1 to TRBJ1-1; weak D call: TRBD1 (5 bases). The CDR3 runs to 13 residues. Trimming stripped 6 bases from V and 1 base from J, with 12 bases between. Per the germline V gene, CDR1 is DFQATT and CDR2 is SNEGSKA (reference sequence).

The gene calls are TRBV12-3 or TRBV12-4 and TRBJ2-1, with 11 nucleotides matching TRBD2. V trimming: 6 bases; J trimming: 10 bases; junction bases outside the gene matches: 8. The CDR3 consists of 14 residues. CDR3 sequence reads: CASSILAGGGEQFF. The CDR3 DNA is TGTGCCAGCAGCATCCTAGCGGGGGGCGGGGAGCAGTTCTTC.

The table lists this clonotype with many counts. This chain links TRBV4-3 with TRBJ2-3; D unresolved. This CDR3 comprises 18 residues. Germline lookup yields CDR1 LGHNA and CDR2 YSLEER. V was trimmed by 1 base and J by 2 bases, leaving 19 bases between them. The CDR3 DNA reads as TGCGCCAGCAGCCAAGGCCCACTAACGACCATCCCCACAGATACGCAGTATTTT. Translating gives CASSQGPLTTIPTDTQYF.

This clonotype was seen more than once but under ten times. For the CDR3, the DNA is TGTGCCACCAGTGACCGACAGGGTATGCGGGAGCAGTACGTC. Its protein is CATSDRQGMREQYV. The rearrangement uses TRBV24-1 and TRBJ2-7, with TRBD1 matching over 7 bases. The CDR3 totals 14 residues. The trim removed 4 bases at V and 7 bases at J, leaving 9 bases unmatched. The germline V gene encodes CDR1 KGHDR and CDR2 SFDVKD.

This clonotype was picked up a small number of times. CDR3 amino acids: CSASPLVGDTQYF. The CDR3 DNA sequence: TGCAGTGCTTCCCCCCTAGTGGGAGATACGCAGTATTTT. This chain links TRBV20-1 with TRBJ2-3, with D unclear. The CDR3 spans 13 residues. The germline CDR1 and CDR2 sequences are DFQATT and SNEGSKA (reference sequence). Trimming shortened V by 5 bases and J by 5 bases, and 14 bases separated the two germline ends.

The J gene is TRBJ2-1, the V gene TRBV2, with 8 bases identical to TRBD1. The germline gives CDR1 SNHLY, CDR2 FYNNEI. The V and J ends lost 7 bases and 6 bases, in that order; junction bases with no gene match: 11. The CDR3 contains 15 residues. The CDR3 spells CASKLWQGAFNEQFF. As DNA, the CDR3 is TGTGCCAGCAAACTTTGGCAGGGGGCTTTCAATGAGCAGTTCTTC.

This clonotype was seen repeatedly, ten times or more. The rearrangement links TRBV7-2 to TRBJ2-3; D possibly corresponds to TRBD2 (5 bases). Trimming took 8 bases from V and 0 from J, leaving 12 bases between them. The V gene's germline CDR1 is SGHTA and CDR2 FQGNSA. This CDR3 has 14 residues. For the CDR3, the DNA is TGTGCCAGCTCCTGGCGGGCTAGCACAGATACGCAGTATTTT. Translation: CASSWRASTDTQYF.

This clonotype was observed a few times. This chain links TRBV24-1 with TRBJ2-1; D uncertain. The V and J ends lost 7 bases and 1 base respectively, with 7 bases between them. The CDR3 sequence is 13 residues long. Germline loops: CDR1 KGHDR, CDR2 SFDVKD. The CDR3 protein is CATRGGSYNEQFF. CDR3 sequence (DNA): TGTGCCACCAGAGGCGGTTCCTACAATGAGCAGTTCTTC.

The chain has TRBV4-2 and TRBJ2-1; the match to TRBD1 covers 7 bases. The CDR3 is made up of 15 amino acids. Germline V gene data show CDR1 as LGHNA and CDR2 as YNFKEQ. The V gene end was trimmed by 2 bases and the J gene end by 4 bases; junction bases not matched to a gene: 5. CDR3 coding DNA: TGTGCCAGCAGCCAATGGACAGGAGCTTACAATGAGCAGTTCTTC. Translating gives CASSQWTGAYNEQFF.

In the case of this clonotype: One base away lies a much larger clone, so this may be a sequencing read error. The chain employs TRBV5-6 and TRBJ1-6, with D perhaps matching TRBD1 (5 bases). The CDR3 is 13 residues long. V was pared by 3 bases and J by 9 bases, with 10 bases between. Looked up from germline, CDR1 is SGHDT and CDR2 is YYEEEE. The CDR3 loop is CASSSSGASPLHF. CDR3 DNA: TGTGCCAGCAGCTCCAGTGGGGCTTCACCCCTCCACTTT.